This T cell receptor (beta chain) was found in a study of blood T cell repertoires in COVID-19. Study-wide context: Acute and convalescent COVID-19 specimens originated in the United States, Italy and Spain. T cells, B-cell-depleted T cells, or PBMCs supplied cDNA or gDNA.

Methods used by the authors: Estimation of nucleated cell counts was performed using reference gene primer amplification. Measured with immunoSEQ multiplex PCR; TCRdb has only the in-frame clones, and not every one. V and J calls and clone size follow that table, whereas D and trimming were derived from the DNA. Among just under 90,000 clones listed, roughly 90% were seen once. The CDR3 spans 16 residues. Trimming took 5 bases from V and 3 from J, leaving 15 bases between them. CDR1 and CDR2 from the germline V gene are SGHRS and YFSETQ. This rearrangement joins TRBV5-1 to TRBJ1-6; D uncertain. The TCR comes from a man in his sixties with acute or convalescent COVID-19. Material: peripheral blood. The CDR3, as DNA: TGCGCCAGCAGGGGAGACCCCGGAGGCTATAATTCACCCCTCCACTTT. Amino acids: CASRGDPGGYNSPLHF.